The entry below gives a single T cell receptor (beta chain) sequence along with its context. As yet, its antigen is unknown. The sample belongs to a study of cytomegalovirus exposure and HLA in healthy donors. The CDR3 contains 15 residues. Trimming at V came to 2 bases and at J to 12 bases, leaving 11 bases not matched to a gene. CDR1 and CDR2 (germline): MNHNY, SVGAGI (reference sequence). General study points: Immune exposure data for these donors was limited to CMV serostatus.

When sampled, the donors appeared nominally healthy, though they likely had unrecorded immune exposures. 60 Vbeta and 13 Jbeta primers were used in PCR. The authors' processing: Later work found around 80 million unique TCR beta chains, with about 10 million shared. This table comes from immunoSEQ multiplex PCR, and its TCRdb copy is limited to in-frame clones, with some not included. V and J calls and clone size come straight from that table; D and trimming were deduced from the DNA. The sample records hundreds of thousands of clones, about 72% being singletons. This clonotype originated in a male donor in good health and CMV-seronegative. Sequencing was performed on PBMCs. The chain carries TRBV6-6 and TRBJ1-2; 11 bases align to TRBD1. The CDR3 spells CASSYDRGQGDQNTF. CDR3 bases: TGTGCCAGCAGTTACGACCGGGGACAGGGGGATCAGAACACCTTC.